This note documents a single T cell receptor (beta chain) sequence. Its antigen remains undetermined. No much larger clone is present one base from it, and per-base qualities are unavailable. This sample's time point label indicates: cells obtained before transplantation from donor or recipient. CD3+CD4+ and CD3+CD8+ populations were FACS-sorted from unstimulated pre-transplant donor and recipient cells taken from spleen or lymph nodes. This sample was taken from a study of graft-versus-host responses after intestinal transplantation (dated by TCRdb to the early 2020s). Study-level background: Recipients received multivisceral, liver-intestinal, or isolated intestinal transplants. Every recipient was given anti-thymocyte globulin induction, then maintenance tacrolimus and steroids for roughly 3 years. After intestinal transplantation, graft-versus-host and host-versus-graft alloreactive T cell clones were followed in the graft, circulation and bone marrow using bulk TCR-beta CDR3 sequencing. To identify alloreactive clones, pre-transplant mixed lymphocyte reaction products were sequenced and then compared with unstimulated pre-transplant donor and recipient T cells. The cohort enrolled some 23 intestinal transplant recipients including one retransplant, and 3 patients lacking pretransplant specimens were excluded. Donor T cell macrochimerism was defined as a peak of at least 4% donor T cells among recipient peripheral blood mononuclear cells. Samples from a few later patients were sequenced in-house on an Illumina MiSeq with MiXCR processing rather than by the commercial service.

Library preparation used the immunoSEQ multiplex PCR assay. For most patients, genomic DNA was isolated with the Qiagen DNeasy Blood and Tissue Kit and sent frozen to Adaptive Biotechnologies for TCR sequencing. For most patients, high-throughput TCR-beta CDR3 sequencing of genomic DNA was performed by Adaptive Biotechnologies. Concerning the study's data processing: TCR sequencing data were retrieved from Adaptive's ImmunoSEQ software for 18 patients, whereas a few other patients were processed with MiXCR and VDJtools. To correct CD4 versus CD8 sorting errors, any sequence found in both subsets at a frequency ratio below 5:1 was removed. Because the origin of CDR3 nucleotide sequences shared between donor and recipient could not be assigned, those sequences were removed. To count as alloreactive, a clone needed at least 2-fold expansion over unstimulated cells and a minimum CFSE-low frequency of 0.002% (template counts) or 0.001% (read counts). A clone was considered mappable if detected in the sequenced pre-transplant spleen, lymph node, or MLR CFSE-low populations of the donor or recipient. The cumulative frequency of alloreactive clones was calculated as a percentage of all sequences, weighted by copy number. TCRdb provides this immuneACCESS table in a form limited to in-frame rearrangements. Some clones are lacking; in checked studies, under half of them reflect an unresolved V gene, and why the rest are absent is not known. For V, J and clone size, that table is used; D and trimming come from the DNA. For this sample there are tens of thousands of clones; over 85% appear just once. In total, the top ten clones hold less than 25% of the sample.

Points the paper makes about the study in general: Patients with donor T cell macrochimerism had high GvH to HvG T cell clonal ratios in their allografts. GvH clones turned up in recipient bone marrow, with some appearing earlier in ileal mucosa or blood, a pattern consistent with an intestinal mucosal origin. The relatively low number and heterogeneity of intestinal transplant patients limited the conclusions. Early after transplant, peak levels of circulating GvH clones were associated with declines in HvG clones.

The CDR3 numbers 14 residues from cysteine through phenylalanine. The read is trimmed to its CDR3 DNA, 42 bases read in frame from base 1. CDR1 and CDR2 (MGHRA, YSYEKL) derive from the germline V gene. The junction shows trimming of 3 bases on V and 2 bases on J, plus 7 bases between the germline ends. The receptor was derived from a human donor who was the organ donor for an intestinal transplant. The input for sequencing was unstimulated CD8+ T cells sorted from spleen or lymph node cells, taken before transplant. The rearrangement joined TRBV4-1 to TRBJ2-2; the D gene cannot be named for sure. The nucleotides read TGCGCCAGCAGCCACTGGAGAAACACCGGGGAGCTGTTTTTT. Its protein is CASSHWRNTGELFF.